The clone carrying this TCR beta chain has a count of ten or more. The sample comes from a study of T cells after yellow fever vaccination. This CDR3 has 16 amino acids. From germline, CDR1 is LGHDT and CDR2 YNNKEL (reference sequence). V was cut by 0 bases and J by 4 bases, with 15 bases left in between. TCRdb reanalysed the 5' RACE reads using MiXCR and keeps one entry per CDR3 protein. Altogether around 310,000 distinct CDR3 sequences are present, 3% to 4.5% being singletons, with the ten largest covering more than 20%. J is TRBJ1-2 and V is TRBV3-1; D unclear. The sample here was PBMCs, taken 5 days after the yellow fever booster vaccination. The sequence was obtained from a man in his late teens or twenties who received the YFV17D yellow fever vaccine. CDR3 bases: TGTGCCAGCAGCCAAGATTGGGATCTCTTCGGCTATGGCTACACCTTC. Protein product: CASSQDWDLFGYGYTF.